The 8 T cell receptor beta chains in this list originate from one sample, sequenced in a study of blood T cell repertoires in COVID-19. The protocol was immunoSEQ multiplex PCR, while the TCRdb copy is restricted to in-frame clones and leaves out a portion. Seen here are around 270,000 clones, around 82% observed once, and the top ten hold 0.7% to 1%. The sequencing input was peripheral blood. The receptor set was obtained from a human donor with COVID-19, enrolled during active disease. The donor label of this sample is uncertain.

The V and J genes are TRBV6-6 and TRBJ1-2, with 8 nucleotides matching TRBD1. With V trimmed by 6 bases and J by 3 bases, 6 bases remained unmatched. Per germline, CDR1 MNHNY and CDR2 SVGAGI (reference sequence). The CDR3 extends over 14 amino acids. CDR3 nucleotide sequence: TGTGCCAGCAGCCCCGCGACAGGGGACTATGGCTACACCTTC. The encoded protein is CASSPATGDYGYTF.

This chain links TRBV11-2 with TRBJ1-3; weak D call: TRBD1 (6 bases). The CDR3 is 15 residues long. From germline, CDR1 is SGHAT and CDR2 FQNNGV. V was pared by 4 bases and J by 2 bases, with 12 bases between. The CDR3 reads CASSSGTIPGNTIYF. The DNA of the CDR3 is TGTGCCAGCAGCTCTGGGACAATCCCTGGAAACACCATATATTTT.

The chain joins TRBV6-1 to TRBJ1-1; TRBD1 matches 9 bases. This CDR3 region has 16 residues. In germline, CDR1 is MNHNS, CDR2 SASEGT. V dropped 4 bases and J dropped 2; count of bases not matched to a gene: 8. The CDR3 nucleotides read TGTGCCAGCAGTGGAAGGCTGGGACAGGGTAACACTGAAGCTTTCTTT. It specifies CASSGRLGQGNTEAFF.

CDR3 sequence: CASSYSGRDTIGYTF. Written as DNA, the CDR3 is TGTGCCAGCAGTTACTCGGGCAGGGATACGATTGGCTACACCTTC. The chain uses TRBV6-5 and TRBJ1-2, with D possibly TRBD1 on 5 matching bases. Germline V gives CDR1 MNHEY, CDR2 SVGAGI. This CDR3 comprises 15 residues. V was trimmed by 0 bases and J by 7 bases, leaving 15 bases between them.

The chain recombines TRBV10-1 with TRBJ2-2; D may be TRBD1 (6 bases). Trimming removed 0 bases from V and 3 bases from J, with 11 bases in between. Germline CDR1 and CDR2: WNHNN and SYGVQD (reference sequence). The CDR3 is 16 residues long. CDR3 nucleotides: TGCGCCAGCAGTGAGTCGCCTCGACAGGACACCGGGGAGCTGTTTTTT. This sequence encodes CASSESPRQDTGELFF.

The chain uses TRBV9 and TRBJ1-2, with 9 nucleotides matching TRBD1. CDR3 length equals 15 residues. Trimming removed 3 bases from V and 4 bases from J; junction bases left unmatched: 7. Germline V lookup: CDR1 SGDLS, CDR2 YYNGEE. This CDR3 reads CASSETGGTPYGYTF. In nucleotides, the CDR3 is TGTGCCAGCAGCGAGACAGGGGGAACCCCCTATGGCTACACCTTC.

In this sample, this clone turned up once. The gene calls are TRBV2 and TRBJ2-1; D is uncertain. The length of the CDR3 is 13 residues. Trimming removed 6 bases from V and 5 bases from J, with 11 bases in between. Germline V lookup: CDR1 SNHLY, CDR2 FYNNEI. For the CDR3, the DNA is TGTGCCAGCAGCGATAGTTTCAACAATGAGCAGTTCTTC. It specifies CASSDSFNNEQFF.

V usage is TRBV28 and J usage is TRBJ2-3; no firm D call. V lost 3 bases and J 9 bases, leaving 16 bases between the germline ends. The CDR3 contains 14 residues. The germline V gene encodes CDR1 MDHEN and CDR2 SYDVKM. For the CDR3, the DNA is TGTGCCAGCAGTTTCCGAGTGGGCGCCGACACGCAGTATTTT. Translating it yields CASSFRVGADTQYF.